The sequence of this T cell receptor (beta chain) was determined in a study of T cell responses to AZD1222 COVID-19 vaccine. Study-level findings and limits: Females made up more of the donors, who were largely white British, and clonal diversity may have come out too low. The span of vaccine-associated CD4 TCRs extended across spike, with dominance at 160-218 and 743-854.

This clone was seen only once. Its antigen is unidentified. Clones were sequenced by immunoSEQ multiplex PCR, and TCRdb holds only the in-frame ones, with some missing. Among about 50,000 clones, about 85% were seen once, and the ten largest hold about 21%. V was pared by 0 bases and J by 7 bases, with 7 bases between. Germline lookup yields CDR1 LGHNA and CDR2 YNFKEQ. The CDR3 extends over 13 amino acids. The chain carries TRBV4-2 and TRBJ1-5; D gene uncertain. The sequence came from an adult in good health. This sample comprised peripheral blood, obtained on day 0 of MenACWY control vaccination. The CDR3 reads CASSQDRVQPQHF. The DNA for the CDR3 is TGTGCCAGCAGCCAAGATCGGGTGCAGCCCCAGCATTTT.